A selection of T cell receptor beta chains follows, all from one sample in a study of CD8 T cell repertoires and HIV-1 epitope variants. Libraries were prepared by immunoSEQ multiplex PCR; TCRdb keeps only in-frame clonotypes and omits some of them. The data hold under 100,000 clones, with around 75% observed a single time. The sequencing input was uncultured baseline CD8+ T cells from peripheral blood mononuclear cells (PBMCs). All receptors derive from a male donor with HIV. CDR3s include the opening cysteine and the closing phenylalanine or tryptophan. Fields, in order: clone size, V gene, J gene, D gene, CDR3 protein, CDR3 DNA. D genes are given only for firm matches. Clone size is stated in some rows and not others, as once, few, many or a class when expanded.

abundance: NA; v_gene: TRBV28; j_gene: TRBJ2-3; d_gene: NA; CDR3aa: CASSIAGSNTDTQYF; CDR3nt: TGTGCCAGCAGTATTGCAGGGAGTAACACAGATACGCAGTATTTT
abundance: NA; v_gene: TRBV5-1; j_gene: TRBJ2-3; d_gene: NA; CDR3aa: CASSSPVKETSTDTQYF; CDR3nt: TGCGCCAGCAGCTCTCCCGTGAAGGAGACTAGCACAGATACGCAGTATTTT
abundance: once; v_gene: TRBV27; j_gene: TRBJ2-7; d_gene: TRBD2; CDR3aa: CASSRPARLAGATGEQYF; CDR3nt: TGTGCCAGCAGTCGGCCCGCCCGACTAGCGGGAGCCACGGGGGAGCAGTACTTC
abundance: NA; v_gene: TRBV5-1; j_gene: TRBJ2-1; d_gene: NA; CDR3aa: CASSPDVSYNEQFF; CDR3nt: TGCGCCAGCAGCCCGGACGTCAGTTACAATGAGCAGTTCTTC
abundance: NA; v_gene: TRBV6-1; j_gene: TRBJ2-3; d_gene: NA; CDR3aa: CASSDRHGIVGTYTWTQYF; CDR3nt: TGTGCCAGCAGTGATCGTCATGGGATAGTGGGAACCTACACTTGGACGCAGTATTTT
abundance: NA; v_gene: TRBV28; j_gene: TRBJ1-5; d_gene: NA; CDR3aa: CASSRDSNQPQHF; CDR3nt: TGTGCCAGCAGTAGGGATAGCAATCAGCCCCAGCATTTT
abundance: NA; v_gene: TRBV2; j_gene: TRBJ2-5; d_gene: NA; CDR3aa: CASNLHRDTNQYF; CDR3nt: TGTGCCAGCAATCTCCACAGGGATACCAACCAGTACTTC
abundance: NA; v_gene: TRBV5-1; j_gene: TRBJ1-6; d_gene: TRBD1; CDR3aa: CASSPTGGERNSPLHF; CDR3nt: TGCGCCAGCAGCCCGACAGGGGGCGAGAGAAATTCACCCCTCCACTTT
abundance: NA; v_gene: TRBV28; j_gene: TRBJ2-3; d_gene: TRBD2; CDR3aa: CASSFLGSSGTSTDTQYF; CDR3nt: TGTGCCAGCAGTTTTCTTGGTAGTAGCGGGACTAGCACAGATACGCAGTATTTT
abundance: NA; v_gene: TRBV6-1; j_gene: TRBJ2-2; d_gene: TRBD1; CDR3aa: CASSDHRGFSTGELFF; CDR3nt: TGTGCCAGCAGTGACCACAGGGGGTTTAGCACCGGGGAGCTGTTTTTT
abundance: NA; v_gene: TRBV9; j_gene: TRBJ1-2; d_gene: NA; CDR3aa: CASSVGGVGYTF; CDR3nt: TGTGCCAGCAGCGTAGGAGGGGTCGGCTACACCTTC
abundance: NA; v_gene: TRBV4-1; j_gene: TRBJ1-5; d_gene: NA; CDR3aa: CASSQDIVQQPQHF; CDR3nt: TGCGCCAGCAGCCAAGATATTGTACAGCAGCCCCAGCATTTT
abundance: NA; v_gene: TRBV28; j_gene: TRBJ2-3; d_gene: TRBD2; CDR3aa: CASSSTLAVSDTQYF; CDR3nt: TGTGCCAGCAGTTCCACACTAGCGGTCTCAGATACGCAGTATTTT
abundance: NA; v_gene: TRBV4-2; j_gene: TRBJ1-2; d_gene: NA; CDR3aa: CASMGWEGYGYTF; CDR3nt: TGTGCCAGCATGGGTTGGGAGGGCTATGGCTACACCTTC
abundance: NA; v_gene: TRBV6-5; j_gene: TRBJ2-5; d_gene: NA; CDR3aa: CASSPNRETQYF; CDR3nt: TGTGCCAGCAGTCCCAACCGAGAGACCCAGTACTTC
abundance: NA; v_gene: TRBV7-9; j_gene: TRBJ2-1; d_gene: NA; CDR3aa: CASSTIAGNEQFF; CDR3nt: TGTGCCAGCAGCACAATAGCCGGGAATGAGCAGTTCTTC
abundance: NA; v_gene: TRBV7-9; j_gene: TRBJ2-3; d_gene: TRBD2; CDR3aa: CASSLAVSGGDTQYF; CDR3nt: TGTGCCAGCAGCTTAGCGGTTAGCGGGGGAGATACGCAGTATTTT
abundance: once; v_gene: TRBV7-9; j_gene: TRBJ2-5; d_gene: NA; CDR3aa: CASSLGRGLEETQYF; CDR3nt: TGTGCCAGCAGCTTAGGCCGTGGGCTCGAAGAGACCCAGTACTTC
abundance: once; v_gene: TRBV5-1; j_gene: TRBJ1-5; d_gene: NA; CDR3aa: CASSSGPPDQPQHF; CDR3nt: TGCGCCAGCAGCTCCGGACCGCCTGATCAGCCCCAGCATTTT
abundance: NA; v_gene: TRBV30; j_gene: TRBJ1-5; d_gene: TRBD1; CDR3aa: CAWSVGQNQPQHF; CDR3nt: TGTGCCTGGAGTGTGGGACAGAATCAGCCCCAGCATTTT
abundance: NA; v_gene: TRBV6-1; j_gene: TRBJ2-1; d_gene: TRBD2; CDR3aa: CASGRLAPSYNEQFF; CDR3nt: TGTGCCAGCGGACGACTAGCGCCATCCTACAATGAGCAGTTCTTC
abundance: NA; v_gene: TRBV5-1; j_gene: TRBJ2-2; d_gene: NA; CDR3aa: CASSLGTGPHGELFF; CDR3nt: TGCGCCAGCAGCTTGGGTACCGGGCCCCACGGGGAGCTGTTTTTT
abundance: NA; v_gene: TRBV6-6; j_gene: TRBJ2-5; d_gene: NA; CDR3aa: CASGETQYF; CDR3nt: TGTGCCAGCGGGGAGACCCAGTACTTC